Listed below are T cell receptor beta chains from one sample, sequenced in a study of blood T cell repertoires in COVID-19. Sequencing used immunoSEQ multiplex PCR; TCRdb keeps in-frame clones, though not all of them. This table has about 5,900 clones, 75% to 90% appearing once. The sequenced sample was peripheral blood. The source is a man aged 60 to 69 with acute or convalescent COVID-19. Each CDR3 is given with its conserved first and last residue. The D gene is left open where the match is weak. Part of the rows lack a size; the others show once, few, many or a class for expanded clones.

v_call	j_call	clone_size	d_call	cdr3_nt	cdr3_aa
TRBV4-2	TRBJ2-2	-	TRBD2	TGTGCCAGCAGCCTCGGGACTAGCACCGGGGAGCTGTTTTTT	CASSLGTSTGELFF
TRBV4-2	TRBJ2-2	-	TRBD2	TGTGCCAGCAGCCAAGATACTAGCGGGGGGGCCGGGGAGCTGTTTTTT	CASSQDTSGGAGELFF
TRBV4-1	TRBJ2-7	-	-	TGCGCCAGCAGCCAAGGACCAGGCACCTACGAGCAGTACTTC	CASSQGPGTYEQYF
TRBV7-9	TRBJ1-1	-	-	TGTGCCAGCAGCTTAGCGATGGGACAGAACACTGAAGCTTTCTTT	CASSLAMGQNTEAFF
TRBV19	TRBJ1-2	-	-	TGTGCCAGTAGCCCTTGGGGGCAGGTTGGTCGGTATGGCTACACCTTC	CASSPWGQVGRYGYTF
TRBV5-1	TRBJ1-2	-	-	TGCGCCAGCAGCTTGGCGGGGGAGATCAATGGCTACACCTTC	CASSLAGEINGYTF
TRBV10-3	TRBJ2-1	-	-	TGTGGCGCAGCGGACGATTCGTACAATGAGCAGTTCTTC	CGAADDSYNEQFF
TRBV9	TRBJ1-1	few	-	TGTGCCAGCAGCCTAAGAAGGACTGGAACTGAAGCTTTCTTT	CASSLRRTGTEAFF
TRBV12-3/TRBV12-4	TRBJ1-2	-	-	TGTGCCAGCAGTTTATACTTACAGGCCGCCCACGCCTTC	CASSLYLQAAHAF
TRBV7-9	TRBJ1-3	-	-	TGTGCCAGCAGCTTACAGGGTATAGGAAACACCATATATTTT	CASSLQGIGNTIYF
TRBV29-1	TRBJ2-1	-	TRBD2	TGCAGCGTTGAAGCATGGCGCGGGAGGGGGGATGAGCAGTTCTTC	CSVEAWRGRGDEQFF
TRBV4-2	TRBJ2-3	-	TRBD2	TGTGCCAGCAGCCAAGAGACTAGCGGGGGGGCCTATGGCACAGATACGCAGTATTTT	CASSQETSGGAYGTDTQYF
TRBV10-1	TRBJ1-1	-	-	TGCGCCAGCAGTCCTCACGGTATGAACACTGAAGCTTTCTTT	CASSPHGMNTEAFF
TRBV7-9	TRBJ1-2	-	-	TGTGCCAGCAGCTCTACTTTTGCAGGTGCCATCAGAAACTATGGCTACACCTTC	CASSSTFAGAIRNYGYTF
TRBV9	TRBJ2-7	-	-	TGTGCCAGCAGCGTAGGGAGTAGAGAGCAGTACTTC	CASSVGSREQYF
TRBV28	TRBJ1-4	-	TRBD1	TGTGCCAGCAGTTCCCGAGGACAGGGCCGAACTAATGAAAAACTGTTTTTT	CASSSRGQGRTNEKLFF
TRBV6-5	TRBJ2-1	-	-	TGTGCCAGCATCTCAGGGGTTGAGCAGTTCTTC	CASISGVEQFF
TRBV14	TRBJ1-2	-	-	TGTGCCAGCAGCCAGAGCGGGGGTTCCGGCTACACCTTC	CASSQSGGSGYTF
TRBV24-1	TRBJ1-1	-	-	TGTGCCACCAGTGATTTGGGGCGGGGGCTCGGGGCTTTCTTT	CATSDLGRGLGAFF
TRBV5-1	TRBJ2-7	-	TRBD1	TGCGCCAGCAGCTTGGCGACAGGGGGAAACTACGAGCAGTACTTC	CASSLATGGNYEQYF
TRBV7-9	TRBJ2-2	-	-	TGTGCCAGCAGCCCCTGGCCCGGGGAGCTGTTTTTT	CASSPWPGELFF
TRBV27	TRBJ2-3	once	-	TGTGCCAGCAAACCGGGACAAACTACTAGCACAGATACGCAGTATTTT	CASKPGQTTSTDTQYF
TRBV19	TRBJ1-6	once	-	TGTGCCAGTAGGACAGAAAATAATTCACCCCTCCACTTT	CASRTENNSPLHF
TRBV7-9	TRBJ1-6	-	-	TGTGCCAGCAGCTTCGGGGAATCACCCCTCCACTTT	CASSFGESPLHF
TRBV24-1	TRBJ2-6	-	TRBD1	TGTGCCACCAGTGATAATAAGGGGACAGGGGGCGCGCCTGGGGCCAACGTCCTGACTTTC	CATSDNKGTGGAPGANVLTF
TRBV4-1	TRBJ2-7	-	TRBD1	TGCGCCAGCAGCCAATCTGGGACAGGGGTTTTCCAGCAGTACTTC	CASSQSGTGVFQQYF
TRBV19	TRBJ1-6	-	-	TGTGCCAGTAGTGTAGAACTCTCCTATAATTCACCCCTCCACTTT	CASSVELSYNSPLHF
TRBV10-3	TRBJ2-3	-	-	TGTGCCATCAGTGAGAGGTTGGCGGGATTCACAGATACGCAGTATTTT	CAISERLAGFTDTQYF
TRBV9	TRBJ1-2	-	-	TGTGCCAGCAGCGCGGTGGGGCTTAACTATGGCTACACCTTC	CASSAVGLNYGYTF
TRBV7-3	TRBJ2-6	-	TRBD1	TGTGCCAGCAGCTCCTGGACAGGGACTGGGGCCAACGTCCTGACTTTC	CASSSWTGTGANVLTF
TRBV13	TRBJ2-7	once	TRBD2	TGTGCCAGCAGCCCGAGCCACCAGGGACTAGCCGTTGACGAGCAGTACTTC	CASSPSHQGLAVDEQYF
TRBV3-1/TRBV3-2	TRBJ2-2	-	TRBD2	TGTGCCAGCAGCCACCGGGGGCTAGCGGGAGCTACCGGGACCGGGGAGCTGTTTTTT	CASSHRGLAGATGTGELFF
TRBV19	TRBJ2-7	-	TRBD1	TGTGCCAGTAGTATTGCGACAGGGCCCTACGAGCAGTACTTC	CASSIATGPYEQYF
TRBV6-5	TRBJ1-4	-	-	TGTGCCAGCAGTTATGGCTCAACTAATGAAAAACTGTTTTTT	CASSYGSTNEKLFF
TRBV7-2	TRBJ2-7	-	-	TGTGCCAGCAGCTACCCGGACTTTCCCTACGAGCAGTACTTC	CASSYPDFPYEQYF
TRBV12-3/TRBV12-4	TRBJ2-3	-	-	TGTGCCAGCATTCTCGCAGATACGCAGTATTTT	CASILADTQYF
TRBV6-7	TRBJ1-2	once	-	TGTGCCAGCAGTTACGCTGCAGGGATCCGGGGCTACACCTTC	CASSYAAGIRGYTF
TRBV9	TRBJ2-6	once	TRBD1	TGTGCCAGCAGCGGACTACAGGGGGCGTATGGGGCCAACGTCCTGACTTTC	CASSGLQGAYGANVLTF
TRBV7-9	TRBJ1-4	-	TRBD1	TGTGCCAGCAGCTCTCTTAAACAGGGGGTAAGGGAAAAACTGTTTTTT	CASSSLKQGVREKLFF
TRBV7-6	TRBJ2-3	-	TRBD2	TGTGCCAGCACCTTGGGTTGGGTAGCGGGGGGAATCACAGATACGCAGTATTTT	CASTLGWVAGGITDTQYF
TRBV4-3	TRBJ2-6	-	TRBD1	TGCGCCAGCAGCCAAGACGGACAGGCCCCTCTGACTTTC	CASSQDGQAPLTF
TRBV6-2/TRBV6-3	TRBJ1-2	-	TRBD1	TGTGCCAGCAGTTACCCGTATCCCCGGGACAGGGCCAATGGCTACACCTTC	CASSYPYPRDRANGYTF
TRBV6-2/TRBV6-3	TRBJ2-3	-	-	TGTGCCAGCAGTTACTCTGCGGGGAGCGCAGATACGCAGTATTTT	CASSYSAGSADTQYF
TRBV5-6	TRBJ2-5	-	TRBD2	TGTGCCAGCAGCTTTCGAAGCGGGAGATGGGGGGGTGGCGTAGAGACCCAGTACTTC	CASSFRSGRWGGGVETQYF
TRBV7-2	TRBJ2-1	-	TRBD1	TGTGCCAGCAGCTTATACAGGGGGCGCAATGAGCAGTTCTTC	CASSLYRGRNEQFF
TRBV24-1	TRBJ2-1	-	TRBD2	TGTGCCACCAGTGATTTGACTAGCGGGAGGCAGTTCTTC	CATSDLTSGRQFF
TRBV6-2/TRBV6-3	TRBJ2-1	once	TRBD1	TGTGCCAGCAGTTATAAGGGGGCGGACTCCTACAATGAGCAGTTCTTC	CASSYKGADSYNEQFF
TRBV28	TRBJ1-2	-	-	TGTGCCAGCAGTTTAAAAGCAGGGGCTAACTATGGCTACACCTTC	CASSLKAGANYGYTF
TRBV11-3	TRBJ2-1	-	TRBD2	TGTGCCAGCAGCTTGACCTCCAGCGGGAGTATGGATGAGCAGTTCTTC	CASSLTSSGSMDEQFF
TRBV10-3	TRBJ2-3	-	TRBD2	TGTGCCATCAGTGCAAGGACTAGCGGGGGGGTTGATACGCAGTATTTT	CAISARTSGGVDTQYF
TRBV15	TRBJ1-6	-	-	TGTGCCACCGGGCGGGGACTCAATTCACCCCTCCACTTT	CATGRGLNSPLHF
TRBV6-6	TRBJ2-7	-	TRBD2	TGTGCCAGCAGTTACAAACGAGCGGGAGAAGAGTACGAGCAGTACTTC	CASSYKRAGEEYEQYF
TRBV27	TRBJ1-2	-	-	TGTGCCAGCAGTTTTTTACAGGACCTTAACTATGGCTACACCTTC	CASSFLQDLNYGYTF